Listed below are T cell receptor beta chains from one sample, sequenced in a study of T-cell reconstitution after alpha-beta-depleted transplantation in children. TCRdb recomputed calls from the PCR reads with MiXCR, one row per CDR3 protein. This sample carries 240,000 or so distinct CDR3 sequences, about 12% of them seen once, and the ten largest clones take 2.6%. This specimen consisted of PBMCs from the stem cell graft donor, obtained from the stem cell graft. The source is a human donor who donated a stem cell graft to a child with acute lymphoblastic leukemia. The CDR3 runs from the conserved cysteine through the conserved F or W. Each record gives: J gene, D gene, clone size, V gene, CDR3 protein, CDR3 DNA. A D gene is named only where the DNA matches it firmly. Where a row states a size, it is once, few, many or the class of an expanded clone; other rows omit it.

j_gene: TRBJ2-2
d_gene: .
abundance: many
v_gene: TRBV5-1
CDR3aa: CASSLGAQGSGELFF
CDR3nt: TGCGCCAGCAGTCTCGGGGCCCAAGGATCCGGGGAGCTGTTTTTT

j_gene: TRBJ2-7
d_gene: .
abundance: many
v_gene: TRBV6-1
CDR3aa: CASSVTAGKSYEQYF
CDR3nt: TGTGCCAGCAGTGTGACGGCGGGGAAATCTTACGAGCAGTACTTC

j_gene: TRBJ2-2
d_gene: TRBD1
abundance: .
v_gene: TRBV19
CDR3aa: CASIQQGATGELFF
CDR3nt: TGTGCCAGTATCCAGCAGGGGGCCACCGGGGAGCTGTTTTTT

j_gene: TRBJ1-6
d_gene: TRBD1
abundance: many
v_gene: TRBV9
CDR3aa: CASSVAWTGDGSPLHF
CDR3nt: TGTGCCAGCAGCGTAGCCTGGACAGGGGACGGATCACCCCTCCACTTT

j_gene: TRBJ2-7
d_gene: .
abundance: many
v_gene: TRBV6-5
CDR3aa: CASSSRVLPYEQYF
CDR3nt: TGTGCCAGCAGTTCCAGGGTACTGCCCTACGAGCAGTACTTC

j_gene: TRBJ2-3
d_gene: TRBD2
abundance: few
v_gene: TRBV7-3
CDR3aa: CASSLSGRFSDTQYF
CDR3nt: TGTGCCAGCAGCTTAAGCGGGAGATTCTCAGATACGCAGTATTTT

j_gene: TRBJ1-4
d_gene: TRBD1
abundance: many
v_gene: TRBV2
CDR3aa: CASNLQGAEEKLFF
CDR3nt: TGTGCCAGCAACCTACAGGGGGCTGAAGAAAAACTGTTTTTT

j_gene: TRBJ2-2
d_gene: TRBD1
abundance: many
v_gene: TRBV6-5
CDR3aa: CASSWDRPNTGELFF
CDR3nt: TGTGCCAGCAGCTGGGACAGGCCGAACACCGGGGAGCTGTTTTTT

j_gene: TRBJ2-5
d_gene: TRBD2
abundance: many
v_gene: TRBV11-2
CDR3aa: CASSLEYAGAETQYF
CDR3nt: TGTGCCAGCAGCTTAGAGTACGCGGGAGCAGAGACCCAGTACTTC

j_gene: TRBJ2-3
d_gene: TRBD1
abundance: many
v_gene: TRBV4-3
CDR3aa: CASSQHRGKPDTQYF
CDR3nt: TGCGCCAGCAGCCAACACAGGGGGAAGCCAGATACGCAGTATTTT